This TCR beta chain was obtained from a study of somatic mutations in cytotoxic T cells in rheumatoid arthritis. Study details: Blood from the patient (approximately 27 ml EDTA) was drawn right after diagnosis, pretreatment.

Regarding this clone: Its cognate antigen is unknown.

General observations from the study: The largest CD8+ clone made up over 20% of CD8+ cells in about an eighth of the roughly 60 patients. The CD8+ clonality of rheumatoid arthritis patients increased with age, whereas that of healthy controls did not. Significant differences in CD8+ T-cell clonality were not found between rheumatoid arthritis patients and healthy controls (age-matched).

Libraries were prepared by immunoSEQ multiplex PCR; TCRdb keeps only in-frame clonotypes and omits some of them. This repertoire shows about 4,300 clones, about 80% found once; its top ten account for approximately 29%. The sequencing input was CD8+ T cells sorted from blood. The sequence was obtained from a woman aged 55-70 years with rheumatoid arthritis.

CDR3 region: CASSSGQVYGYTF. CDR3 DNA: TGTGCCAGCAGCTCAGGACAGGTCTATGGCTACACCTTC. V usage is TRBV5-6 and J usage is TRBJ1-2; 7 bases fit TRBD1. Losses at the gene ends were 3 bases for V and 4 bases for J; bases not matched to a gene: 3. CDR1 SGHDT and CDR2 YYEEEE come from the germline V gene. The CDR3 contains 13 residues.